This T cell receptor beta chain was sequenced during a study of CD8 T cells in Susac syndrome. After extraction with the RNeasy kit, roughly 0.5 to 1 ug of the RNA was reverse transcribed using random hexamers. TCRdb reprocessed the immunoSEQ multiplex PCR reads via MiXCR and lists one record per CDR3 protein. The sample shows about 200,000 distinct CDR3 sequences, roughly 91% of them seen only once. Looked up from germline, CDR1 is ENHRY and CDR2 is SYGVKD. The CDR3 extends over 12 amino acids. Between the trimmed V and J ends, which lost 2 bases and 3 bases, there was a span of 5 bases. Patients with Susac syndrome fulfilled recently defined diagnostic criteria for definite or probable disease. CD8+ and CD4+ T cells were negatively isolated; TEMRA cells were FACS-enriched.

V usage is TRBV10-3 and J usage is TRBJ2-7; D is uncertain. The sequenced material came from CD4+ T cells from PBMCs. The receptor comes from a human donor with Susac syndrome. The CDR3 region is CAISENGYEQYF. CDR3 DNA: TGTGCCATCAGTGAGAATGGCTACGAGCAGTACTTC.